This T cell receptor (beta chain) was obtained from a study of blood T cell repertoires in COVID-19 (dated by TCRdb to 2020 to 2021). Notes on the research overall: Collaborator samples came from the United States, Italy and Spain and covered acute and convalescent phases of COVID-19. The material from the prospective study consisted of cDNA or gDNA derived from T cells, B-cell-depleted T cells, or PBMCs. The dataset comprised deeply sampled blood TCRbeta repertoires from subjects exposed to, actively infected with, or recovered from COVID-19. A freely available public database, intended as a resource for researchers studying the immune response to SARS-CoV-2, is where the repertoires were released. The samples were drawn from two sources: the first 160 participants of the ongoing ImmuneRACE study, and over 950 subjects contributed by 6 global collaborators. The sample metadata nearly always contained a de-identified subject ID, COVID-19 status, age in years and sex. HLA class I and class II types, where available, came from metadata supplied by the sample provider rather than from assay-based typing. On the study overall, not on this receptor specifically: The quantity of clinical and demographic metadata differed by source and by participant and was supplied without curation.

Participants in the prospective study were enrolled through a virtual design, were aged 18 to 89 years, and lived in under 25 United States geographic areas. To assign participants to cohorts, the prospective study relied on clinical history that participants themselves reported in a screening survey and a study questionnaire. In the prospective study, whole blood, serum and a nasopharyngeal or oropharyngeal swab were collected from each participant by mobile phlebotomists. Participants in the prospective study had the option to provide additional blood draws and questionnaires over a roughly 2-month period. Before DNA extraction, blood samples from the prospective study were shipped at room temperature or frozen. Note on this clone: The clone's antigen remains unknown. Base qualities are not recorded, but no much larger clone differs from it by a single base.

At the junction V is shortened by 0 bases and J by 5 bases, with 10 bases in between. According to the germline V gene, CDR1 reads MGHDK and CDR2 reads SYGVNS. From cysteine to phenylalanine, the CDR3 is 14 amino acids long. Only the CDR3 DNA stays, 42 bases, in frame from base 1. TCRbeta CDR3 regions were amplified from genomic DNA using the immunoSEQ Assay, a bias-controlled multiplex PCR. The paper's data handling went like this. The number of nucleated cells in each sample was estimated from the amplification of reference gene primers within the assay. To quantify the absolute abundance of each unique TCRbeta CDR3 rearrangement, sequence reads were collapsed and filtered. For each sample, productive Simpson clonality was calculated as the square root of Simpson's diversity index across productive rearrangements. TCRdb stores this immuneACCESS table with in-frame sequences only. Part of the clones is absent; in the studies checked, under half of the shortfall reflects unresolved V genes, and no reason is known for the rest. That table gives V, J and clone size, and the DNA gave D and trimming. Within this sample are 250,000 or so clones, with 91% of them counted one time only. Approximately 1.2% of the sample is in the top ten clones.

This receptor chain uses TRBV25-1 and TRBJ2-5, and the D gene may be TRBD1, 5 bases matching. Sequenced: PBMCs or T cells enriched from blood (not recorded which). This TCR derives from a human donor in a cohort exposed to, infected with or recovered from COVID-19 (not recorded which). The donor label of this sample is uncertain. CDR3 region: CASSEYAGSETQYF. The DNA sequence reads TGTGCCAGCAGTGAATACGCAGGGTCGGAGACCCAGTACTTC.